Following are 7 T cell receptor beta chains from one sample sequenced in a study of monozygotic twins with inflammatory bowel disease. TCRdb reanalyzed the 5' RACE reads, giving one entry per CDR3 protein sequence and no DNA. The ten top clones account for around 2%, within a sample of 300,000 to 350,000 distinct CDR3 sequences. Sequenced: blood. These receptors all come from a human donor with ulcerative colitis or Crohn's disease, or a healthy co-twin of an affected twin (not recorded which).

The V gene is TRBV27, the J gene TRBJ2-1; TCRdb names TRBD2, which stays unverified in the absence of DNA. This CDR3 has 15 amino acids. Germline assignment: CDR1 MNHEY and CDR2 SMNVEV (reference sequence). CDR3 sequence: CASSLSPSGRGEQFF.

V is TRBV20-1 and J is TRBJ2-1; checking the TCRdb D call of TRBD2 is not possible without DNA. CDR1 is DFQATT and CDR2 is SNEGSKA in the germline V gene (reference sequence). The CDR3 consists of 15 residues. CDR3 protein: CSATPGTSGYNEQFF.

This chain uses TRBV4-3 with TRBJ1-6; lacking DNA, the TRBD1 call made by TCRdb goes unchecked. The CDR3 runs to 14 residues. The germline gives CDR1 LGHNA, CDR2 YSLEER. The CDR3 sequence is CASSQDPRDSPLHF.

This rearrangement joins TRBV18 to TRBJ2-5; as DNA is missing, the TRBD2 call by TCRdb cannot be tested. Germline assignment: CDR1 KGHSH and CDR2 LQKENI. The CDR3 consists of 14 residues. CDR3 amino acids: CASSPPGLEETQYF.

The V and J genes are TRBV6-2 or TRBV6-3 and TRBJ2-7. Per germline, CDR1 MNHEY and CDR2 SVGEGT. This CDR3 has 15 residues. The CDR3 sequence: CASSYAAGGTYEQYF.

V gene TRBV3-1 combines with J gene TRBJ2-2; TCRdb designates TRBD2, a call that cannot be tested without DNA. The CDR3 is 14 amino acids. Germline V gene data show CDR1 as LGHDT and CDR2 as YNNKEL (reference sequence). CDR3 region: CASSQGTETGELFF.

The V call is TRBV7-6, the J call TRBJ2-5. Germline V gene sequence: CDR1 SGHVS, CDR2 FNYEAQ. The length of the CDR3 is 13 residues. The CDR3 loop reads CASSYQRDETQYF.